This T cell receptor beta chain is drawn from a study of CD4 T cells in relation to SARS-CoV-2 and coronaviruses. Study details: Negative control cultures got HIV-1 Nef peptides or no peptide.

With regard to this clone: The antigen remains unidentified.

This table comes from immunoSEQ multiplex PCR, and its TCRdb copy is limited to in-frame clones, with some not included. The table includes just under 20,000 clones, around 80% detected once. Before the COVID-19 pandemic, during about 2010-2019, CD4+ T cells were taken from unexposed donors. The cells were cultured for about ten days before CD4+ T cells were isolated. Cells permitting, SARS-CoV-2 S/N and four cold-coronavirus spikes were tested on unexposed-donor CD4+ T cells. PBMCs were plated at two million per well in IL-2-containing medium. The CDR3 extends over 17 amino acids. Germline values: CDR1 SGHRS, CDR2 YFSETQ. Trimming took off 0 bases at V and 4 bases at J, with 19 bases between the two ends.

The receptor was derived from a human donor in good health. The chain recombines TRBV5-1 with TRBJ1-1; D is undetermined. Sequencing used CD4+ T cells from PBMCs, cultured in vitro. The CDR3 reads CASSLGRRSQVVTEAFF. The CDR3 bases are TGCGCCAGCAGCTTGGGGCGTCGCAGCCAAGTTGTCACTGAAGCTTTCTTT.